This is a list of T cell receptor beta chains from one sample in a study of vaccination effects on CD4 cells after COVID-19. These receptors' antigens are unknown. TCRdb's copy holds only in-frame clones and misses some; the assay was immunoSEQ multiplex PCR. The data hold 66,000 or so clones, with 74% observed a single time. This specimen was CD4+ T cells from PBMCs cultured without peptide, taken after COVID-19 vaccination. These receptors were obtained from a human donor who received a COVID-19 vaccine. The CDR3 runs from the conserved cysteine through the conserved F or W. Fields, in order: J gene, D gene, clone size, V gene, CDR3 protein, CDR3 DNA. A D gene is named only where the DNA matches it firmly. Only part of the rows carry a size: once, few, many, or a class if the clone is expanded.

j_gene: TRBJ2-6
d_gene: NA
abundance: NA
v_gene: TRBV7-2
CDR3aa: CASSPTVFSGANVLTF
CDR3nt: TGTGCCAGCAGCCCCACTGTTTTCTCTGGGGCCAACGTCCTGACTTTC

j_gene: TRBJ2-1
d_gene: TRBD2
abundance: NA
v_gene: TRBV27
CDR3aa: CASSLKGASGGAHEQFF
CDR3nt: TGTGCCAGCAGTTTGAAGGGTGCTAGCGGGGGGGCCCATGAGCAGTTCTTC

j_gene: TRBJ2-1
d_gene: NA
abundance: NA
v_gene: TRBV9
CDR3aa: CASSRGPGGGITYNEQFF
CDR3nt: TGTGCCAGCAGCAGAGGGCCCGGAGGCGGGATTACCTACAATGAGCAGTTCTTC

j_gene: TRBJ2-3
d_gene: NA
abundance: once
v_gene: TRBV5-5
CDR3aa: CASSLALAGTSTDTQYF
CDR3nt: TGTGCCAGCAGCCTGGCTCTTGCGGGAACAAGCACAGATACGCAGTATTTT

j_gene: TRBJ1-2
d_gene: NA
abundance: NA
v_gene: TRBV4-1
CDR3aa: CASSPHNRQINYGYTF
CDR3nt: TGCGCCAGCAGCCCCCACAATAGACAGATCAACTATGGCTACACCTTC

j_gene: TRBJ1-1
d_gene: NA
abundance: NA
v_gene: TRBV5-1
CDR3aa: CASSLVRGLNTEAFF
CDR3nt: TGCGCCAGCAGCTTGGTGCGGGGTTTGAACACTGAAGCTTTCTTT

j_gene: TRBJ2-2
d_gene: NA
abundance: NA
v_gene: TRBV7-8
CDR3aa: CASSELGTYTGELFF
CDR3nt: TGTGCCAGCAGCGAGCTAGGAACCTACACCGGGGAGCTGTTTTTT

j_gene: TRBJ1-4
d_gene: TRBD1
abundance: NA
v_gene: TRBV19
CDR3aa: CASSTRPTGWDEKLFF
CDR3nt: TGTGCCAGTAGCACCCGCCCGACAGGGTGGGACGAAAAACTGTTTTTT

j_gene: TRBJ1-1
d_gene: NA
abundance: NA
v_gene: TRBV5-1
CDR3aa: CASSLLIENTEAFF
CDR3nt: TGCGCCAGCAGCTTGTTAATAGAAAACACTGAAGCTTTCTTT

j_gene: TRBJ2-3
d_gene: NA
abundance: NA
v_gene: TRBV5-1
CDR3aa: CASSLARSDTQYF
CDR3nt: TGCGCCAGCAGCTTGGCGCGGTCAGATACGCAGTATTTT

j_gene: TRBJ1-5
d_gene: NA
abundance: NA
v_gene: TRBV15
CDR3aa: CATSRVGQYSNQPQHF
CDR3nt: TGTGCCACCAGCAGAGTAGGACAGTATAGCAATCAGCCCCAGCATTTT

j_gene: TRBJ1-6
d_gene: TRBD1
abundance: NA
v_gene: TRBV18
CDR3aa: CASSPGTGNSPLHF
CDR3nt: TGTGCCAGCTCACCCGGGACAGGCAATTCACCCCTCCACTTT

j_gene: TRBJ1-6
d_gene: NA
abundance: NA
v_gene: TRBV19
CDR3aa: CASSHRVQGSPLHF
CDR3nt: TGTGCCAGTAGCCATCGGGTCCAGGGCTCACCCCTCCACTTT

j_gene: TRBJ2-3
d_gene: TRBD1
abundance: NA
v_gene: TRBV12-5
CDR3aa: CASGFGDRDTDTQYF
CDR3nt: TGTGCTAGTGGTTTTGGGGACAGGGACACAGATACGCAGTATTTT

j_gene: TRBJ2-2
d_gene: TRBD1
abundance: NA
v_gene: TRBV10-3
CDR3aa: CAISVGQGSTGELFF
CDR3nt: TGTGCCATCAGTGTGGGACAGGGTAGCACCGGGGAGCTGTTTTTT

j_gene: TRBJ1-6
d_gene: NA
abundance: NA
v_gene: TRBV27
CDR3aa: CASSPRPSSYNSPLHF
CDR3nt: TGTGCCAGCAGTCCACGACCGAGCTCCTATAATTCACCCCTCCACTTT

j_gene: TRBJ1-1
d_gene: TRBD1
abundance: NA
v_gene: TRBV6-5
CDR3aa: CASSRDSLGEAFF
CDR3nt: TGTGCCAGCAGTAGGGACAGCCTTGGTGAAGCTTTCTTT

j_gene: TRBJ1-2
d_gene: TRBD1
abundance: few
v_gene: TRBV2
CDR3aa: CASIRQGAGGYTF
CDR3nt: TGTGCCAGCATTCGACAGGGGGCGGGTGGCTACACCTTC

j_gene: TRBJ1-1
d_gene: NA
abundance: few
v_gene: TRBV29-1
CDR3aa: CSVDRGNTEAFF
CDR3nt: TGCAGCGTTGACAGGGGAAACACTGAAGCTTTCTTT

j_gene: TRBJ1-2
d_gene: TRBD1
abundance: NA
v_gene: TRBV7-2
CDR3aa: CASSLGTGDSGYTF
CDR3nt: TGTGCCAGCAGCTTAGGGACAGGGGACTCTGGCTACACCTTC

j_gene: TRBJ1-5
d_gene: TRBD1
abundance: few
v_gene: TRBV27
CDR3aa: CASSSGTGRQPQHF
CDR3nt: TGTGCCAGCAGTTCTGGGACAGGGCGACAGCCCCAGCATTTT

j_gene: TRBJ1-4
d_gene: TRBD1
abundance: NA
v_gene: TRBV6-2/TRBV6-3
CDR3aa: CASSPGTGKATNEKLFF
CDR3nt: TGTGCCAGCAGCCCTGGGACAGGGAAGGCAACTAATGAAAAACTGTTTTTT

j_gene: TRBJ1-6
d_gene: TRBD1
abundance: once
v_gene: TRBV18
CDR3aa: CASSPGQYNSPLHF
CDR3nt: TGTGCCAGCTCACCGGGACAGTATAATTCACCCCTCCACTTT

j_gene: TRBJ1-6
d_gene: NA
abundance: NA
v_gene: TRBV5-1
CDR3aa: CASSLSSISSYNSPLHF
CDR3nt: TGCGCCAGCAGCTTGTCGTCGATAAGCTCCTATAATTCACCCCTCCACTTT

j_gene: TRBJ2-5
d_gene: NA
abundance: NA
v_gene: TRBV3-1/TRBV3-2
CDR3aa: CASSQPGKTQYF
CDR3nt: TGTGCCAGCAGCCAACCAGGCAAAACCCAGTACTTC

j_gene: TRBJ1-3
d_gene: TRBD1
abundance: NA
v_gene: TRBV4-3
CDR3aa: CASSQRGPGNTIYF
CDR3nt: TGCGCCAGCAGCCAGAGGGGGCCTGGAAACACCATATATTTT

j_gene: TRBJ2-5
d_gene: NA
abundance: NA
v_gene: TRBV2
CDR3aa: CASSESRGETQYF
CDR3nt: TGTGCCAGCAGTGAAAGCAGGGGAGAGACCCAGTACTTC